This section outlines one T cell receptor (beta chain) sequence together with its context. This clonotype was seen ten or more times. Which antigen it targets is not known. No much larger clonotype is one base removed from it; base qualities were not supplied. Sequencing instrument: Illumina HiSeq 1500. In TCRdb, the public reads were trimmed at Q25 with fastp and aligned with MiXCR, with productive beta chains retained. Entries that share a CDR3 protein sequence are merged under the most common genes and DNA. The sample table lists about 260,000 distinct CDR3 sequences, 9.1% of them with a count of one. In total, the top ten clones hold over 13% of the sample. The data belong to a study of T cell repertoires in cytomegalovirus infection (dated by TCRdb to between 2019 and 2020). At the level of the whole study: Donor HLA type was relevant to the analysis, because carriage of CMV infection together with the matching HLA type was indicated by public TCR beta signatures.

Summary of the overall study and its limitations: The ex vivo response was dominated by HLA-C-restricted CMV-specific TCR beta clonotypes, which also provided the single most frequent clonotype in two of eight donors. Cumulative frequency of public TCR beta family members discriminated carriers of CMV infection plus the relevant HLA type in this cohort and an independent roughly 320-donor cohort.

According to the germline V gene, CDR1 reads SGHTA and CDR2 reads FQGNSA. From cysteine to phenylalanine, the CDR3 is 14 amino acids long. The kept DNA is CDR3 alone, 42 bases in frame from the first base. Trimming costs V 1 base and J 2 bases, and their ends lie 7 bases apart. The receptor was derived from a human donor in good health (CMV status not recorded). Some clones in this sample may be carry-over from other donors' samples. Sequencing was performed on PBMCs. The sequence links TRBV7-2 to TRBJ2-3; a confident D gene designation cannot be given. The CDR3 protein sequence reads: CASSLVGATDTQYF. The DNA sequence reads TGTGCCAGCAGCTTAGTCGGCGCCACAGATACGCAGTATTTT.